Below, 2 T cell receptor beta chains from the same sample are listed, as sequenced in a study of blood T cell repertoires in COVID-19. The method was immunoSEQ multiplex PCR; TCRdb's version includes in-frame clones alone and lacks a portion of them. The sample has fewer than 250,000 clones, around 86% seen once. Sequenced: peripheral blood. Source of these receptors: a man between 60 and 75 years old who had recovered from COVID-19.

The chain is built from TRBV14 and TRBJ2-1; 7 bases match TRBD1. There are 16 residues in the CDR3. V shed 0 bases, J shed 4 bases, and the junction held 6 bases outside the gene matches. Germline V gene sequence: CDR1 SGHDN, CDR2 FVKESK. CDR3 in amino acids: CASSQEWGQPYNEQFF. CDR3 nucleotide sequence: TGTGCCAGCAGCCAAGAGTGGGGACAGCCTTACAATGAGCAGTTCTTC.

The chain carries TRBV14 and TRBJ2-5, with 7 bases identical to TRBD1. The CDR3 loop spans 14 amino acids. The trim removed 4 bases at V and 5 bases at J, leaving 7 bases unmatched. CDR1 is SGHDN and CDR2 is FVKESK in the germline V gene. The CDR3 region is CASSLRGGRETQYF. CDR3 bases: TGTGCCAGCAGCCTACGAGGGGGCCGGGAGACCCAGTACTTC.